This T cell receptor beta chain was recorded in a study of blood T cell repertoires in COVID-19. In the study overall: The samples span acute and convalescent COVID-19 from the United States, Italy and Spain.

The CDR3 length is 17 residues. V dropped 2 bases and J dropped 3 bases, with 20 bases sitting between them. Germline CDR1 and CDR2: SGHRS and YFSETQ. This table comes from immunoSEQ multiplex PCR, and its TCRdb copy is limited to in-frame clones, with some not included. The sample shows 70,000 to 95,000 clones, about 85% of them seen only once. The TCR was taken from a man of 80 years or more with active or convalescent COVID-19. The sequenced material came from peripheral blood. The chain combines TRBV5-1 with TRBJ1-1; D uncertain. As DNA, the CDR3 is TGCGCCAGCAGCTTCAGCACAGAGATGCGAGGGTACACTGAAGCTTTCTTT. Translating it yields CASSFSTEMRGYTEAFF.